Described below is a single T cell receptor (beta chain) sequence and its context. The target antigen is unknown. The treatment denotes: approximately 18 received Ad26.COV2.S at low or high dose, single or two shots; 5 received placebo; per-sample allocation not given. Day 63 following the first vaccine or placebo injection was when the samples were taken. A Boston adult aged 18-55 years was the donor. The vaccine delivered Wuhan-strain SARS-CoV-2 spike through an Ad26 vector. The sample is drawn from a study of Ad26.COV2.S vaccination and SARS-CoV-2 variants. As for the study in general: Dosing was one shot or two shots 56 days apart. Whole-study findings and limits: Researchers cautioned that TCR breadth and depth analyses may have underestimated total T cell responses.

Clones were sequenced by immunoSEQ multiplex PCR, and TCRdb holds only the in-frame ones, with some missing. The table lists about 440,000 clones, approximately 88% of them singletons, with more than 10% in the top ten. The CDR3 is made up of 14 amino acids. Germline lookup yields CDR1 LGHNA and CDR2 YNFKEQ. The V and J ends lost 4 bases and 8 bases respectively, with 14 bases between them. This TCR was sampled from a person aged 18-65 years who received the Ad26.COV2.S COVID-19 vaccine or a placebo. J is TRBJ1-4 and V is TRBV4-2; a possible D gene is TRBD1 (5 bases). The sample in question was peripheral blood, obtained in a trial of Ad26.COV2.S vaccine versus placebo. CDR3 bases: TGTGCCAGCAGCCCCCCCTCCGGGGACGAAAAACTGTTTTTT. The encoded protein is CASSPPSGDEKLFF.